The TCR beta chain described here comes from a study of shared clonotypes between healthy human individuals. Study at large: Donor ages ranged 18 to 49 years: a couple of women, three men.

Profiled with immunoSEQ multiplex PCR; TCRdb holds only in-frame clones, not every one. The sample contains roughly 2 million clones, over 85% of which appear only once. CD45RO-negative, CCR7-positively selected cells formed the naive CD8 fraction, excluding terminally differentiated effector memory CD45RA+ cells. Germline loops: CDR1 LNHDA, CDR2 SQIVND (reference sequence). There are 14 residues in the CDR3. V trimming: 9 bases; J trimming: 0 bases; junction bases outside the gene matches: 5. The origin of this receptor is a man aged 18 to 30 in good health. The genes are TRBV19 and TRBJ2-3, with 8 positions matching TRBD1. Source material: naive CD8+ T cells sorted from blood. Here the CDR3 DNA reads TGTGCCAGCCGCAGGGGGCCTAGCACAGATACGCAGTATTTT. This gives the protein CASRRGPSTDTQYF.